What follows are 32 T cell receptor beta chains derived from one specimen sequenced in a study of T cells expressing NK-cell markers. From the 5' RACE reads, TCRdb lists one entry per CDR3 protein and no DNA. Recorded here are about 260,000 distinct CDR3 sequences; the top ten clones represent around 0.4%. Sequencing used blood T cells: a sorted CD56 or NKG2C T cell subset, CD4+ or CD8+ T cells, or bulk PBMC T cells (not recorded which). The receptors derive from a man between 18 and 35 years old in good health.

The gene calls are TRBV11-2 and TRBJ2-1; TCRdb lists TRBD1, though no DNA is available to test this call. The CDR3 is 16 residues long. Germline CDR1 SGHAT, CDR2 FQNNGV. The CDR3 sequence is CASSQHRGARYNEQFF. The entire variable domain, with the rest obtained from reference TRBV11-2 and TRBJ2-1, is as follows: EAGVAQSPRYKIIEKRQSVAFWCNPISGHATLYWYQQILGQGPKLLIQFQNNGVVDDSQLPKDRFSAERLKGVDSTLKIQPAKLEDSAVYLCASSQHRGARYNEQFFGPGTRLTVL.

The V and J genes are TRBV29-1 and TRBJ2-7; TCRdb's D gene call, TRBD2, goes unchecked for lack of DNA. The CDR3 runs to 12 residues. In germline, CDR1 is SQVTM, CDR2 ANQGSEA. The CDR3: CSVERAGYEQYF.

The genes are TRBV7-9 and TRBJ2-7; TCRdb picks TRBD1, but there is no DNA to check that call. The CDR3 consists of 13 residues. Germline lookup yields CDR1 SEHNR and CDR2 FQNEAQ (reference sequence). CDR3 residues: CASSDPTAREQYF.

The rearrangement links TRBV7-8 to TRBJ2-1; lacking DNA, the TRBD1 call made by TCRdb goes unchecked. The CDR3 has 17 amino acids. In germline, CDR1 is SGHVS, CDR2 FQNEAQ. The CDR3 here is CASSAKDQGAVAGAVFF.

J is TRBJ2-7 and V is TRBV29-1; as DNA is missing, the TRBD1 call by TCRdb cannot be tested. Germline lookup yields CDR1 SQVTM and CDR2 ANQGSEA. CDR3 size: 11 residues. CDR3 amino acids: CSVYRGNEQYF.

V and J are TRBV20-1 and TRBJ2-3; TCRdb's D call of TRBD2 is untestable without DNA. The CDR3 length is 14 residues. Per germline, CDR1 DFQATT and CDR2 SNEGSKA (reference sequence). CDR3 protein: CSARESREVETQYF.

The chain links TRBV21-1 to TRBJ2-3; the TCRdb D gene call, TRBD1, has no DNA to confirm it. TRBV21-1 is a pseudogene segment. The CDR3 is made up of 11 amino acids. CDR3 sequence: CASRSRGPQYF.

The V and J genes are TRBV20-1 and TRBJ1-2; no DNA is available, so the TRBD1 call from TCRdb remains unchecked. CDR3 length: 12 amino acids. Germline assignment: CDR1 DFQATT and CDR2 SNEGSKA (reference sequence). CDR3 in amino acids: CSATTTGPGYTF.

V is TRBV5-4 and J is TRBJ1-2; TCRdb reports TRBD1, a call that lacks DNA to check it against. Germline CDR1 is SGHNT and CDR2 is YYREEE (reference sequence). The CDR3 runs to 13 residues. The CDR3 here is CASSFERGYGYTF.

The chain uses TRBV20-1 and TRBJ1-3; TCRdb's D call of TRBD1 is untestable without DNA. Germline V gene data show CDR1 as DFQATT and CDR2 as SNEGSKA (reference sequence). The CDR3 loop spans 15 amino acids. The CDR3 loop reads CSAKTDRLSGNTIYF.

The chain combines TRBV20-1 with TRBJ2-7; TCRdb's D call of TRBD2 is untestable without DNA. The CDR3 totals 14 residues. The germline V gene encodes CDR1 DFQATT and CDR2 SNEGSKA (reference sequence). CDR3 amino acids: CSAKTPGGTSEQYF.

This chain uses TRBV2 with TRBJ2-5; checking the TCRdb D call of TRBD1 is not possible without DNA. The germline gives CDR1 SNHLY, CDR2 FYNNEI. The length of the CDR3 is 15 residues. This CDR3 is CASSSGTQGWETQYF.

The rearrangement joins TRBV9 to TRBJ2-3; the TRBD2 assignment by TCRdb is unverifiable without DNA. The CDR3 length is 14 residues. Per the germline V gene, CDR1 is SGDLS and CDR2 is YYNGEE. CDR3 sequence: CASSVAGGWDTQYF.

The chain employs TRBV3-1 and TRBJ2-1; as DNA is missing, the TRBD2 call by TCRdb cannot be tested. This CDR3 has 15 amino acids. CDR1 and CDR2 from the germline V gene are LGHDT and YNNKEL (reference sequence). The CDR3 loop is CASSPSRDLTVEQFF.

This sequence joins TRBV5-1 and TRBJ2-2; TCRdb designates TRBD1, a call that cannot be tested without DNA. In germline, CDR1 is SGHRS, CDR2 YFSETQ. This CDR3 is built from 16 residues. The CDR3 is CASSFRQPTNPGELFF.

The chain carries TRBV10-3 and TRBJ2-7; TCRdb indicates TRBD2, and absent DNA this call remains unverified. The germline V gene has CDR1 ENHRY and CDR2 SYGVKD. The CDR3 covers 13 residues. CDR3 protein: CAISEEPGGSRHF.

The chain has TRBV7-7 and TRBJ2-3; as DNA is missing, the TRBD2 call by TCRdb cannot be tested. Looked up from germline, CDR1 is SSHAT and CDR2 is FNYEAQ (reference sequence). There are 16 residues in the CDR3. The CDR3 sequence is CASSLKREGGTDTQYF.

This chain connects TRBV5-1 to TRBJ2-7; lacking DNA, the TRBD2 call made by TCRdb goes unchecked. This CDR3 contains 17 residues. Germline V gene sequence: CDR1 SGHRS, CDR2 YFSETQ. The CDR3 sequence is CASSLAPSGSIDNEQYF.

J is TRBJ2-3 and V is TRBV20-1; lacking DNA, the TRBD1 call made by TCRdb goes unchecked. The CDR3 length is 15 residues. Germline loops: CDR1 DFQATT, CDR2 SNEGSKA (reference sequence). The chain's CDR3 is CSARVGGTSTDTQYF.

The J gene is TRBJ2-1, the V gene TRBV12-3 or TRBV12-4; absent DNA, TCRdb's TRBD2 call cannot be checked. CDR3 length: 15 amino acids. CDR3 in amino acids: CASSLGSSGRSEQFF.

The rearrangement uses TRBV5-6 and TRBJ1-1; TCRdb names TRBD1, which stays unverified in the absence of DNA. The CDR3 totals 16 residues. The germline gives CDR1 SGHDT, CDR2 YYEEEE. The CDR3 protein is CASSFRIGQANTEAFF.

The chain has TRBV20-1 and TRBJ2-1; TCRdb outputs TRBD2, but without DNA this stays unchecked. Germline assignment: CDR1 DFQATT and CDR2 SNEGSKA (reference sequence). The CDR3 runs 14 residues. CDR3 sequence: CSAWGLAYGGEQFF.

The rearrangement links TRBV15 to TRBJ1-4. The CDR3 runs 14 residues. CDR1 and CDR2 (germline): LNHNV, YYDKDF (reference sequence). This CDR3 is CATSRVRTNEKLFF.

The chain couples TRBV3-1 to TRBJ2-5; with no DNA, the TCRdb D assignment of TRBD2 cannot be verified. CDR1 LGHDT and CDR2 YNNKEL come from the germline V gene (reference sequence). This CDR3 region has 17 residues. Here the CDR3 reads CASSQGGSGRWQETQYF.

The V gene is TRBV5-1, the J gene TRBJ2-1; TCRdb gives TRBD2 as the D gene, but with no DNA this cannot be confirmed. CDR3 length: 11 amino acids. CDR1 SGHRS and CDR2 YFSETQ come from the germline V gene. CDR3 protein: CASSGGRGTFF. The full variable domain, rest sourced from reference TRBV5-1 and TRBJ2-1, is KAGVTQTPRYLIKTRGQQVTLSCSPISGHRSVSWYQQTPGQGLQFLFEYFSETQRNKGNFPGRFSGRQFSNSRSEMNVSTLELGDSALYLCASSGGRGTFFGPGTRLTVL.

The rearrangement joins TRBV7-2 to TRBJ2-1; there is no DNA to check the TCRdb D call of TRBD2. This CDR3 has 17 amino acids. Germline loops: CDR1 SGHTA, CDR2 FQGNSA. CDR3 region: CASSTSQPGLTYNEQFF.

The J gene is TRBJ1-4, the V gene TRBV14; the TRBD1 assignment by TCRdb is unverifiable without DNA. The CDR3 is 15 amino acids. The germline gives CDR1 SGHDN, CDR2 FVKESK. This CDR3 is CASSQVRDRREKLFF.

V is TRBV4-3 and J is TRBJ2-2; TCRdb's assignment of TRBD2 cannot be checked, as there is no DNA. This CDR3 contains 16 residues. Looked up from germline, CDR1 is LGHNA and CDR2 is YSLEER. This chain's CDR3 is CASSQDGGRNTGELFF.

The chain employs TRBV12-3 or TRBV12-4 and TRBJ1-2. The CDR3 has 13 residues. The CDR3 protein is CASSHGPEYGYTF.

The CDR3 region is CASNQGLATGELFF. The V and J genes are TRBV25-1 and TRBJ2-2; no DNA is available, so the TRBD2 call from TCRdb remains unchecked. The CDR3 consists of 14 residues. Per germline, CDR1 MGHDK and CDR2 SYGVNS.

V and J are TRBV7-8 and TRBJ2-5. Germline values: CDR1 SGHVS, CDR2 FQNEAQ. The CDR3 consists of 14 residues. The CDR3 loop reads CASSPMGVQETQYF.

The V gene is TRBV20-1, the J gene TRBJ1-6; TCRdb's D gene call, TRBD1, goes unchecked for lack of DNA. From germline, CDR1 is DFQATT and CDR2 SNEGSKA (reference sequence). The CDR3 covers 14 residues. Here the CDR3 reads CSALGQGVISPLHF.